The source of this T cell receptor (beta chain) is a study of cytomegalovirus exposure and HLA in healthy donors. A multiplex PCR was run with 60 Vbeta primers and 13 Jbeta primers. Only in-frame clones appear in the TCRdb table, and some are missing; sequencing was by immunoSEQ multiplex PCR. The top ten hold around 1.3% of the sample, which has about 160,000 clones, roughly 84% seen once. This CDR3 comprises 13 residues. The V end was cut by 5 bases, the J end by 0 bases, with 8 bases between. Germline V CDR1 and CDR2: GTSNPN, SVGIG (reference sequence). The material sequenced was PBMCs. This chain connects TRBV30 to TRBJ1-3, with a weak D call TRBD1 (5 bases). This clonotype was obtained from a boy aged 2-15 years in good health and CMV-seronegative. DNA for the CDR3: TGTGCCTGGGGACATTCCTCTGGAAACACCATATATTTT. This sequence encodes CAWGHSSGNTIYF.